The 13 T cell receptor beta chains below come from one sample, sequenced in a study of monozygotic twins with inflammatory bowel disease. No DNA is given; TCRdb re-called the 5' RACE reads and lists each CDR3 protein once. Found here are around 150,000 distinct CDR3 sequences; the top ten clones hold under 3.5%. Sequences were obtained from blood. These receptors all stem from a human donor with ulcerative colitis or Crohn's disease, or a healthy co-twin of an affected twin (not recorded which).

V is TRBV7-2 and J is TRBJ1-5; TCRdb names TRBD1, which stays unverified in the absence of DNA. Germline assignment: CDR1 SGHTA and CDR2 FQGNSA. CDR3 length: 15 amino acids. The CDR3: CASSLETGDNQPQHF.

The chain combines TRBV24-1 with TRBJ2-7; TCRdb's assignment of TRBD1 cannot be checked, as there is no DNA. The CDR3 loop spans 14 amino acids. In germline, CDR1 is KGHDR, CDR2 SFDVKD. The CDR3 protein is CATSDPRDRYEQYF.

The chain links TRBV20-1 to TRBJ2-1; TCRdb outputs TRBD1, but without DNA this stays unchecked. Germline-derived CDR1 and CDR2 are DFQATT and SNEGSKA (reference sequence). The CDR3 covers 17 residues. The CDR3 loop reads CSAPLGVSGSSYNEQFF.

V usage is TRBV27 and J usage is TRBJ1-5; TCRdb calls TRBD1, which cannot be checked without DNA. This CDR3 has 16 residues. Germline V gene lookup returns CDR1 MNHEY and CDR2 SMNVEV (reference sequence). The CDR3 loop reads CASSLSSRAGNQPQHF.

V is TRBV29-1 and J is TRBJ2-4; TCRdb's D call of TRBD1 is untestable without DNA. CDR1 and CDR2 (germline): SQVTM, ANQGSEA. The CDR3 is 15 amino acids. CDR3 protein: CSVESQGRAKNIQYF. Based on the CDR3 plus reference TRBV29-1 and TRBJ2-4, the full variable domain is SAVISQKPSRDICQRGTSLTIQCQVDSQVTMMFWYRQQPGQSLTLIATANQGSEATYESGFVIDKFPISRPNLTFSTLTVSNMSPEDSSIYLCSVESQGRAKNIQYFGAGTRLSVL.

The chain links TRBV27 to TRBJ2-5; TCRdb gives TRBD2 as the D gene, but with no DNA this cannot be confirmed. Germline CDR1 reads MNHEY; CDR2 reads SMNVEV (reference sequence). CDR3 length equals 13 residues. This CDR3 reads CASSIGLDETQYF.

The CDR3 protein is CASSQEFRRQNTGELFF. The chain has TRBV4-3 and TRBJ2-2; no DNA is available, so the TRBD1 call from TCRdb remains unchecked. Germline V gene sequence: CDR1 LGHNA, CDR2 YSLEER. The CDR3 is 17 amino acids.

The V and J genes are TRBV27 and TRBJ1-2; without DNA, the TCRdb call of TRBD1 cannot be checked. Looked up from germline, CDR1 is MNHEY and CDR2 is SMNVEV (reference sequence). The CDR3 spans 15 residues. CDR3 protein: CASSPRWTDNYGYTF.

This chain uses TRBV2 with TRBJ1-6. Per germline, CDR1 SNHLY and CDR2 FYNNEI. The CDR3 has 13 amino acids. The CDR3 spells CASRTEGNSPLHF.

The J gene is TRBJ2-1, the V gene TRBV24-1; the TCRdb call, TRBD1, lacks DNA for checking. Germline V gene data show CDR1 as KGHDR and CDR2 as SFDVKD. The CDR3 spans 18 residues. This chain's CDR3 is CATSERRGLRSSYNEPFF.

The gene calls are TRBV11-3 and TRBJ1-5. Germline V lookup: CDR1 SGHNT, CDR2 YENEEA. The CDR3 has 16 amino acids. The CDR3 sequence is CASSLPEDYSNQPQHF.

J is TRBJ1-5 and V is TRBV19. The CDR3 contains 17 residues. CDR1 and CDR2 from the germline V gene are LNHDA and SQIVND (reference sequence). The CDR3 loop is CASSISGSGGANQPQHF.

V gene TRBV11-1 combines with J gene TRBJ2-6; without DNA, the TCRdb call of TRBD1 cannot be checked. CDR3 length: 18 amino acids. From germline, CDR1 is SGHAT and CDR2 FQDESV (reference sequence). This CDR3 reads CASSEGRAWPPGANVLTF.